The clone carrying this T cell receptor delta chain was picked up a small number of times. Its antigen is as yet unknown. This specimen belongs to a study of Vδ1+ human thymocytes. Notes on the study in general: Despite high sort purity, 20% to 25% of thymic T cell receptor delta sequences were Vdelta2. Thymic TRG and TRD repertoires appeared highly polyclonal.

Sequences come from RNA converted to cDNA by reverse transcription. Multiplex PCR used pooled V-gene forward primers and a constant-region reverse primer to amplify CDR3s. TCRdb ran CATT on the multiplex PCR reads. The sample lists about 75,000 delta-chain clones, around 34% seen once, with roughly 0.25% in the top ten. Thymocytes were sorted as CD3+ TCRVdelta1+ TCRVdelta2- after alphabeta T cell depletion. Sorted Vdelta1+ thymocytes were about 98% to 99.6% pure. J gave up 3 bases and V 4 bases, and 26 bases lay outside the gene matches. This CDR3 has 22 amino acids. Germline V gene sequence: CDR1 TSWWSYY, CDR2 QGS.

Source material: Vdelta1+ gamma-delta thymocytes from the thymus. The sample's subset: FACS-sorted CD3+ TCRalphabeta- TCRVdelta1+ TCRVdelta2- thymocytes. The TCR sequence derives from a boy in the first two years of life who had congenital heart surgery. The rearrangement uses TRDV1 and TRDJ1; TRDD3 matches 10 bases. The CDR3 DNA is TGTGCTCTTGGGGCCAAATTTCTCCGACTGAGGGGGATACGGGGATTTCCCGATAAACTCATCTTT. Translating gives CALGAKFLRLRGIRGFPDKLIF.